Reported below is one T cell receptor beta chain. This record comes from a study of control samples from healthy donors and cancer patients. CDR3 size: 18 residues. V was clipped by 2 bases and J by 7 bases; unmatched bases: 14. Germline CDR1 and CDR2: MDHEN and SYDVKM. TCRdb keeps only in-frame clones here, not all; method: immunoSEQ multiplex PCR. The data show about 20,000 clones, about 88% seen once. Sequencing input: PBMCs. This sequence joins TRBV28 and TRBJ1-2; 12 positions match TRBD1. The receptor was isolated from an older woman with head and neck cancer. The CDR3 bases are TGTGCCAGCAGTTTACTAGGGACAGGGGGCGCTTTATTCGGTGGCTACACCTTC. This translates into CASSLLGTGGALFGGYTF.